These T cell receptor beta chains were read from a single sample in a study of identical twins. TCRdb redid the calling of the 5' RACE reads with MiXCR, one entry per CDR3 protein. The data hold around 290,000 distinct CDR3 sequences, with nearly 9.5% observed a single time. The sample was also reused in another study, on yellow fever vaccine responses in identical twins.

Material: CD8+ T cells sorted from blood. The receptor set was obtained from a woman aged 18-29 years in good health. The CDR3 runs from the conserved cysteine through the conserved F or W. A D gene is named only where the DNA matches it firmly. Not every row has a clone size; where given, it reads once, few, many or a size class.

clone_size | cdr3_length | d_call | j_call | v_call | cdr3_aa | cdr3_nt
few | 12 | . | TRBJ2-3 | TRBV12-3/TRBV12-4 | CATIWETDTQYF | TGTGCCACCATATGGGAGACAGATACGCAGTATTTT
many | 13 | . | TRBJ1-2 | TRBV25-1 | CATDGDGMDGYTF | TGTGCCACCGACGGCGATGGGATGGATGGCTACACCTTC
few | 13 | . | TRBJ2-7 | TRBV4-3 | CASSQRRFYEQYF | TGCGCCAGCAGCCAACGGAGGTTCTACGAGCAGTACTTC
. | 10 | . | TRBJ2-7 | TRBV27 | CASGAGEQYF | TGTGCCAGCGGGGCGGGGGAGCAGTACTTC
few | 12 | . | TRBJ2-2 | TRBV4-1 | CASSPGGGELFF | TGCGCCAGCAGCCCCGGAGGCGGGGAGCTGTTTTTT
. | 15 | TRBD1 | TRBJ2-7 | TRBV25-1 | CASSEYKSGGAWQYF | TGTGCCAGCAGTGAATATAAGTCAGGGGGCGCATGGCAGTACTTC
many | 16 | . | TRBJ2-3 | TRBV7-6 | CASSSSLSGSTDTQYF | TGTGCCAGCAGCTCAAGCCTGAGCGGTAGCACAGATACGCAGTATTTT
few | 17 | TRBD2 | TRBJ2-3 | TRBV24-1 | CATSDPRLATSTDTQYF | TGTGCCACCAGTGACCCGAGACTAGCTACTAGCACAGATACGCAGTATTTT
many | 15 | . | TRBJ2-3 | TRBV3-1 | CASSQEDLYTDTQYF | TGTGCCAGCAGCCAAGAGGACCTATACACAGATACGCAGTATTTT
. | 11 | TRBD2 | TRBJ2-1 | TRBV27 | CASSLGLEEFF | TGTGCCAGCAGTTTGGGACTAGAAGAGTTCTTC
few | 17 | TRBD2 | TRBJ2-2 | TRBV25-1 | CASFGTSYRPNTGELFF | TGTGCCAGCTTCGGGACTAGTTACCGTCCGAACACCGGGGAGCTGTTTTTT
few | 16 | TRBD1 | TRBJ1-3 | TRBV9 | CASSVGSGGSGNTIYF | TGTGCCAGCAGCGTAGGGTCAGGGGGTAGTGGAAACACCATATATTTT
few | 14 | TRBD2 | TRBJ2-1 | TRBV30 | CAWRQAGGQVEQFF | TGTGCCTGGAGGCAAGCGGGAGGGCAAGTTGAGCAGTTCTTC
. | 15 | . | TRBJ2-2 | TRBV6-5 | CAGSYGGPNTGELFF | TGTGCCGGCAGTTACGGCGGGCCGAACACCGGGGAGCTGTTTTTT
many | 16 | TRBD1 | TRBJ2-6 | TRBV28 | CASTSGQASGANVLTF | TGTGCCAGCACATCGGGACAGGCCTCTGGGGCCAACGTCCTGACTTTC
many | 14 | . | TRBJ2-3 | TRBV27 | CAIRGLFSTDTQYF | TGTGCCATCCGCGGACTTTTTAGCACAGATACGCAGTATTTT
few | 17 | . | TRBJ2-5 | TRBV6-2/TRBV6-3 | CASSFSRGAPNEETQYF | TGTGCCAGCAGTTTCTCCCGTGGCGCCCCAAATGAAGAGACCCAGTACTTC